This TCR beta chain is drawn from a study of regulatory T cells in long-lasting Graves disease. Regarding the study as a whole: The study found lower TCR diversity in persistent Graves' patients than in newly diagnosed ones.

About this clonotype: The antigen remains undetermined.

Between the trimmed V and J ends, which lost 3 bases and 4 bases, there was a span of 8 bases. The CDR3 is 13 residues long. The germline gives CDR1 MDHEN, CDR2 SYDVKM. Arm-PCR of CDR3 regions and iRepertoire HTBI primers were the basis on which TCR beta libraries were built. Each CDR3 protein is one row after TCRdb ran MiXCR on the multiplex PCR reads. The repertoire includes hundreds of thousands of distinct CDR3 sequences, 21% of them detected once, and about 13% sits in the top ten. Time point of the sample: persistent/refractory GD, antithyroid drugs over 5 years with positive TRAb. PBMC RNA served as the TCR library source.

The material sequenced was peripheral blood mononuclear cells (PBMCs), taken when the disease was refractory, from a patient treated with antithyroid drugs. V is TRBV28 and J is TRBJ2-3; maybe TRBD2 (6 bases). This TCR was sampled from a female donor with Graves disease. CDR3 region: CASSFGTSDTQYF. In DNA, the CDR3 is TGTGCCAGCAGTTTCGGGACTTCAGATACGCAGTATTTT.